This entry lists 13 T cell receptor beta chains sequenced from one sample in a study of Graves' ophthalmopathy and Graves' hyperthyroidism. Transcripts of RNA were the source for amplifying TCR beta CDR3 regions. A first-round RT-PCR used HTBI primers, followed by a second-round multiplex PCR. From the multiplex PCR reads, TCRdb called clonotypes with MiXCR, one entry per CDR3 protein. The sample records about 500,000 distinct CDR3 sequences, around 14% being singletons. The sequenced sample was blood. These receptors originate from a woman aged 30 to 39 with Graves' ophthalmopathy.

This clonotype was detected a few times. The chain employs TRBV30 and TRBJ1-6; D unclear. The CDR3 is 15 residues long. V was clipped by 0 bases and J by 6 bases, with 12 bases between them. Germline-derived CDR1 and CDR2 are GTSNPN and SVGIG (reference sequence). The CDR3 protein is CAWSVGRGANSPLHF. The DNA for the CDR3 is TGTGCCTGGAGTGTAGGCCGGGGAGCTAATTCACCCCTCCACTTT. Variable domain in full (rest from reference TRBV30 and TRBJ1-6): SQTIHQWPATLVQPVGSPLSLECTVEGTSNPNLYWYRQAAGRGLQLLFYSVGIGQISSEVPQNLSASRPQDRQFILSSKKLLLSDSGFYLCAWSVGRGANSPLHFGNGTRLTVT.

CDR3 DNA: TGTGCCAGCAGCTTAGATGGGGTGCGAGAGACCCAGTACTTC. This sequence encodes CASSLDGVRETQYF. The J gene is TRBJ2-5, the V gene TRBV11-2; no definite D call. This CDR3 is built from 14 residues. V was clipped by 0 bases and J by 4 bases, with 9 bases between them. Per the germline V gene, CDR1 is SGHAT and CDR2 is FQNNGV.

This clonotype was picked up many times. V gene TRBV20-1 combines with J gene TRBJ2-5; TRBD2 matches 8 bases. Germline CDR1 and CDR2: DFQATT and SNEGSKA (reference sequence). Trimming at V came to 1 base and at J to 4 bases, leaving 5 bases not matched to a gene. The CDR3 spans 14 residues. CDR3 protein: CSARAGSGRETQYF. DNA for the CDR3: TGCAGTGCTAGAGCGGGAAGCGGGAGAGAGACCCAGTACTTC.

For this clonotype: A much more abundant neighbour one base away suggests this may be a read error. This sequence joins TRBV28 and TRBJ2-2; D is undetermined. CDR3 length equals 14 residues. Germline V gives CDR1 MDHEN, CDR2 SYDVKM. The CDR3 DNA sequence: TGTGCCAGCAGCCTCACATCCGCCACCGAGGAGCTGTGTTTT. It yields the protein CASSLTSATEELCF.

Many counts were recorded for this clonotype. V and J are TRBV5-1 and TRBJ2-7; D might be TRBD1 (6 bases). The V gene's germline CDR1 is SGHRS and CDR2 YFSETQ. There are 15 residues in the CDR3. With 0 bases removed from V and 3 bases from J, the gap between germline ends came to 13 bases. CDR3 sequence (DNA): TGCGCCAGCAGCTTGGCCGGTGGGGGCGACTACGAGCAGTACTTC. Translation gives CASSLAGGGDYEQYF.

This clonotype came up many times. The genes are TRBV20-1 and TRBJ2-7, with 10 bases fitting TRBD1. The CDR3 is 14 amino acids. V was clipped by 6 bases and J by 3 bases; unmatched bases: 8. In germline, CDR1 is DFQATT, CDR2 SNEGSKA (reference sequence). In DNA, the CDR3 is TGCAGTGCGCCGGGGGGGGACAGGGGCTACGAGCAGTACTTC. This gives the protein CSAPGGDRGYEQYF.

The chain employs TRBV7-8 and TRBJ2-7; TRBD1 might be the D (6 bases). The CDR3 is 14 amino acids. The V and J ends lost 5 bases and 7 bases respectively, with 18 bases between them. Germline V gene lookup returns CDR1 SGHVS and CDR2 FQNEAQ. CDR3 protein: CASSPDWGRFEQYF. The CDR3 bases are TGTGCCAGCAGCCCCGATTGGGGGCGTTTTGAGCAGTACTTC.

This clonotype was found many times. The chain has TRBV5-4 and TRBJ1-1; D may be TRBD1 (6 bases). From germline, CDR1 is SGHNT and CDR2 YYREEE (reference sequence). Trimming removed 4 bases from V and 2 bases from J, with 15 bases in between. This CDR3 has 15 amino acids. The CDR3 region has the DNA TGTGCCAGCAGCCTGAAGACAGGCCGAAACACTGAAGCTTTCTTT. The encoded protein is CASSLKTGRNTEAFF.

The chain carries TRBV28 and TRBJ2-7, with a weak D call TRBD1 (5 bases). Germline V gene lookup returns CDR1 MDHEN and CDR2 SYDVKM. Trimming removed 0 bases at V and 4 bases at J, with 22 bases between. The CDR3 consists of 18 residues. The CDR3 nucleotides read TGTGCCAGCAGTTTATGGGGTCGAGACGGTGGGGCTATATACGAGCAGTACTTC. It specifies CASSLWGRDGGAIYEQYF.

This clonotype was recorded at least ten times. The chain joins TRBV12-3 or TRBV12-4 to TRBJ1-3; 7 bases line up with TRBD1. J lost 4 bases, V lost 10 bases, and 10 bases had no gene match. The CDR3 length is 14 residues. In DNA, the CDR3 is TGTGCCAACCGCCCGACAGGGAGAGGAAACACCATATATTTT. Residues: CANRPTGRGNTIYF.

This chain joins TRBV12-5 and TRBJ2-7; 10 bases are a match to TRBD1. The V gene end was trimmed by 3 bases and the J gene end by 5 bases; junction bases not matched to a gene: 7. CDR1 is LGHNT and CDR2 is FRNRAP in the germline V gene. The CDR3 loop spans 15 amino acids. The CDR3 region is CASGLGTGVTNEQYF. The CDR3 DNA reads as TGTGCTAGTGGTTTAGGGACAGGGGTAACGAACGAGCAGTACTTC.

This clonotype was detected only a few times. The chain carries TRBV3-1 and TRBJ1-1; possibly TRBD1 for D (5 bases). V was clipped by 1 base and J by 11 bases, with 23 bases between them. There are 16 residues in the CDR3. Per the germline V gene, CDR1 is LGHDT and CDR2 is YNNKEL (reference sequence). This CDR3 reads CASSQGGTAGLRRAFF. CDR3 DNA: TGTGCCAGCAGCCAAGGGGGTACGGCGGGACTGCGACGCGCTTTCTTT.

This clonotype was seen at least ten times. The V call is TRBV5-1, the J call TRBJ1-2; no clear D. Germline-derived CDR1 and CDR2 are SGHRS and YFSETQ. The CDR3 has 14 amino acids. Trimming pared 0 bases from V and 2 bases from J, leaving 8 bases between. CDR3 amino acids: CASSLDGRNYGYTF. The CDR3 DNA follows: TGCGCCAGCAGCTTGGACGGCAGGAACTATGGCTACACCTTC.